The next 10 T cell receptor beta chains were all read from a single sample in a study of shared clonotypes between healthy human individuals. Assay used: immunoSEQ multiplex PCR; TCRdb lists only in-frame clones, some missing. The sample gives about 2.1 million clones, 80% to 95% of which show up once; 1.5% to 2% is in the top ten. In the naive CD8 group, cells lacked CD45RO and were positively selected for CCR7, so terminally differentiated effector memory CD45RA+ cells were left out. Sequencing was performed on naive CD8+ T cells from PBMCs. The receptor source for this set is a man aged 18 to 29 in good health. Some clones in this sample may be carry-over from other donors' samples.

The chain joins TRBV27 to TRBJ2-7; D unclear. The CDR3 spans 12 residues. Between the trimmed V and J ends, which lost 3 bases and 6 bases, there was a span of 9 bases. The germline V gene has CDR1 MNHEY and CDR2 SMNVEV (reference sequence). The CDR3 region is CASSFSQGEQYF. CDR3 coding DNA: TGTGCCAGCAGTTTCTCCCAAGGCGAGCAGTACTTC.

This chain connects TRBV18 to TRBJ2-5; tentatively, D is TRBD1 (6 bases). V gave up 3 bases and J gave up 2 bases, with 10 bases separating them. The CDR3 covers 14 residues. Germline V gene lookup returns CDR1 KGHSH and CDR2 LQKENI. The CDR3 spells CASSPRDTQETQYF. The CDR3 nucleotides are TGTGCCAGCTCACCCCGGGACACTCAAGAGACCCAGTACTTC. Based on the CDR3 plus reference TRBV18 and TRBJ2-5, the full variable domain is NAGVMQNPRHLVRRRGQEARLRCSPMKGHSHVYWYRQLPEEGLKFMVYLQKENIIDESGMPKERFSAEFPKEGPSILRIQQVVRGDSAAYFCASSPRDTQETQYFGPGTRLLVL.

The chain's CDR3 is CASSVDNSRNTEAFF. The CDR3, as DNA: TGTGCCAGCAGCGTAGATAACTCAAGGAACACTGAAGCTTTCTTT. This chain joins TRBV9 and TRBJ1-1; D ambiguous. V lost 0 bases and J 1 base, leaving 10 bases between the germline ends. CDR1 and CDR2 from the germline V gene are SGDLS and YYNGEE. CDR3 length equals 15 residues.

For this clone: Distinct nucleotide sequences in the sample also encode this CDR3. V gene TRBV5-4 combines with J gene TRBJ2-7; 11 nucleotides line up with TRBD1. CDR3 length equals 14 residues. J gave up 2 bases and V 3 bases, and 1 base lay outside the gene matches. CDR1 is SGHNT and CDR2 is YYREEE in the germline V gene (reference sequence). The CDR3 reads CASSSDRGPYEQYF. The CDR3 DNA follows: TGTGCCAGCAGCTCGGACAGGGGGCCCTACGAGCAGTACTTC. The variable domain in full, with the rest retrieved from reference TRBV5-4 and TRBJ2-7, is ETGVTQSPTHLIKTRGQQVTLRCSSQSGHNTVSWYQQALGQGPQFIFQYYREEENGRGNFPPRFSGLQFPNYSSELNVNALELDDSALYLCASSSDRGPYEQYFGPGTRLTVT.

The chain uses TRBV5-1 and TRBJ1-2; possibly TRBD1 for D (5 bases). V lost 5 bases to trimming and J lost 6 bases, with 17 bases between them. The CDR3 runs to 14 residues. Germline assignment: CDR1 SGHRS and CDR2 YFSETQ. CDR3 region: CASSPGPVKDGYTF. Written as DNA, the CDR3 is TGCGCCAGCAGTCCAGGGCCCGTCAAAGATGGCTACACCTTC.

V is TRBV12-2 and J is TRBJ2-2; the listed D gene, TRBD2, was not tested against the DNA. TRBV12-2 is shown as a pseudogene. The CDR3 runs to 24 residues. CDR3 loop: CASRLANPGGGLAGSSANTGELFF. The CDR3, as DNA: TGTGCAAGTCGCTTAGCCAACCCTGGGGGGGGACTAGCGGGATCCTCCGCGAACACCGGGGAGCTGTTTTTT.

V gene TRBV6-6 combines with J gene TRBJ2-3; no firm D call. The CDR3 sequence is 9 residues long. Germline values: CDR1 MNHNY, CDR2 SVGAGI (reference sequence). V lost 10 bases, J lost 5 bases, and 4 bases lay in between. Here the CDR3 reads CAIGDTQYF. CDR3 DNA: TGTGCCATCGGAGATACGCAGTATTTT.

This clone appeared once. The chain couples TRBV11-2 to TRBJ2-2; 9 bases fit TRBD1. Germline CDR1 is SGHAT and CDR2 is FQNNGV. Unmatched junction bases numbered 9, after V lost 11 bases and J lost 5 bases. This CDR3 region has 14 residues. CDR3 coding DNA: TGTGCCTTGGGCCTTGGGACAGGGACCGGGGAGCTGTTTTTT. Translated: CALGLGTGTGELFF.

The chain has TRBV13 and TRBJ2-5; D is possibly TRBD1 (6 bases). This CDR3 region has 15 residues. V gave up 4 bases and J gave up 0 bases, with 12 bases separating them. CDR1 PRHDT and CDR2 FYEKMQ come from the germline V gene (reference sequence). The CDR3 reads CASSSRTVHQETQYF. The CDR3 coding sequence is TGTGCCAGCAGCTCAAGGACAGTTCACCAAGAGACCCAGTACTTC.

The V call is TRBV9, the J call TRBJ2-3; 7 nucleotides match TRBD2. Germline-derived CDR1 and CDR2 are SGDLS and YYNGEE. Trimming removed 4 bases from V and 2 bases from J; junction bases left unmatched: 13. The CDR3 is made up of 17 amino acids. The CDR3 nucleotides are TGTGCCAGCAGCTTCACGACTGGGCGGGGGAACACAGATACGCAGTATTTT. It specifies CASSFTTGRGNTDTQYF. Based on the CDR3 plus reference TRBV9 and TRBJ2-3, the full variable domain is DSGVTQTPKHLITATGQRVTLRCSPRSGDLSVYWYQQSLDQGLQFLIQYYNGEERAKGNILERFSAQQFPDLHSELNLSSLELGDSALYFCASSFTTGRGNTDTQYFGPGTRLTVL.